The 32 T cell receptor beta chains below were found in one sample sequenced in a study of blood T cell repertoires in COVID-19. Only in-frame clones appear in the TCRdb table, and some are missing; sequencing was by immunoSEQ multiplex PCR. The table shows fewer than 350,000 clones, with about nine tenths occurring only once. The specimen sequenced was PBMCs or T cells enriched from blood (not recorded which). These receptors were obtained from a young woman with acute COVID-19.

This chain uses TRBV24-1 with TRBJ1-5; 8 bases are shared with TRBD1. CDR3 length: 15 amino acids. Germline CDR1 is KGHDR and CDR2 is SFDVKD. V was clipped by 4 bases and J by 6 bases; unmatched bases: 7. This chain's CDR3 is CATSEGQGTAQPQHF. CDR3 coding DNA: TGTGCCACCAGTGAAGGACAGGGTACAGCTCAGCCCCAGCATTTT.

The V gene is TRBV19, the J gene TRBJ2-7; 13 nucleotides align to TRBD2. The germline V gene has CDR1 LNHDA and CDR2 SQIVND (reference sequence). The CDR3 contains 16 residues. Trimming removed 4 bases from V and 2 bases from J; junction bases left unmatched: 5. The CDR3 spells CASSTLGLAGTYEQYF. CDR3 coding DNA: TGTGCCAGTAGTACCTTGGGACTAGCGGGGACCTACGAGCAGTACTTC. Full variable domain (remainder filled in from reference TRBV19 and TRBJ2-7): DGGITQSPKYLFRKEGQNVTLSCEQNLNHDAMYWYRQDPGQGLRLIYYSQIVNDFQKGDIAEGYSVSREKKESFPLTVTSAQKNPTAFYLCASSTLGLAGTYEQYFGPGTRLTVT.

This chain links TRBV4-1 with TRBJ2-7; unclear D gene. Germline CDR1 MGHRA, CDR2 YSYEKL. V was pared by 0 bases and J by 2 bases, with 11 bases between. This CDR3 region has 15 residues. In nucleotides, the CDR3 is TGCGCCAGCAGCCAAGAACATGCCTTCGCCTACGAGCAGTACTTC. Its translation is CASSQEHAFAYEQYF.

V is TRBV7-9 and J is TRBJ1-5; a possible D gene is TRBD1 (6 bases). Germline V gives CDR1 SEHNR, CDR2 FQNEAQ (reference sequence). There are 14 residues in the CDR3. The germline V and J ends were trimmed by 5 bases and 2 bases, with 10 bases remaining between them. CDR3 bases: TGTGCCAGCAGCCTCAGGGGTGGCAATCAGCCCCAGCATTTT. The encoded protein is CASSLRGGNQPQHF.

V usage is TRBV5-1 and J usage is TRBJ2-1; a possible D gene is TRBD2 (5 bases). This CDR3 comprises 15 residues. Per the germline V gene, CDR1 is SGHRS and CDR2 is YFSETQ. The V end lost 2 bases, the J end lost 8 bases, and 17 bases lay between the germline ends. The CDR3 loop is CASSLDGLAPDEQFF. The CDR3 region has the DNA TGCGCCAGCAGCTTAGACGGTCTAGCTCCCGATGAGCAGTTCTTC.

The chain joins TRBV4-1 to TRBJ2-1, with TRBD2 identical over 13 bases. V shed 1 base and J 4 bases; nucleotides not matched to a gene: 1. Germline V lookup: CDR1 MGHRA, CDR2 YSYEKL. The CDR3 sequence is 16 residues long. CDR3 nucleotide sequence: TGCGCCAGCAGCCAAGGGACTAGCGGGAGTTACAATGAGCAGTTCTTC. Its protein is CASSQGTSGSYNEQFF.

The chain links TRBV6-2 or TRBV6-3 to TRBJ1-5; D ambiguous. Looked up from germline, CDR1 is MNHEY and CDR2 is SVGEGT. This CDR3 is built from 14 residues. The germline V and J ends were trimmed by 2 bases and 4 bases, with 9 bases remaining between them. The CDR3 DNA is TGTGCCAGCAGTTACGTCCAGGAAAATCAGCCCCAGCATTTT. Residues: CASSYVQENQPQHF.

The chain uses TRBV4-1 and TRBJ1-4; 7 bases are a match to TRBD1. Germline V lookup: CDR1 MGHRA, CDR2 YSYEKL. Trimming took 3 bases from V and 4 from J; bases not matched to a gene: 8. CDR3 size: 16 residues. The CDR3: CASSQGTDRFNEKLFF. The CDR3 DNA follows: TGCGCCAGCAGCCAGGGAACGGACAGGTTTAATGAAAAACTGTTTTTT.

The V gene is TRBV6-5, the J gene TRBJ2-1; 8 bases match TRBD2. The CDR3 is made up of 16 amino acids. V dropped 4 bases and J dropped 5; count of bases not matched to a gene: 10. CDR1 MNHEY and CDR2 SVGAGI come from the germline V gene. The DNA of the CDR3 is TGTGCCAGCAGTTCTCTCTCGGTAGCGGGAAACAATGAGCAGTTCTTC. Amino acids: CASSSLSVAGNNEQFF.

The chain recombines TRBV9 with TRBJ2-7, with 7 bases lining up with TRBD2. The CDR3 sequence is 15 residues long. Trimming cost V 3 bases and J 0 bases; bases outside gene matches: 6. The V gene's germline CDR1 is SGDLS and CDR2 YYNGEE. The CDR3 loop is CASSERDGISYEQYF. The CDR3, as DNA: TGTGCCAGCAGCGAGCGGGACGGTATCTCCTACGAGCAGTACTTC.

J is TRBJ1-5 and V is TRBV10-3; TRBD1 matches at 9 bases. Per the germline V gene, CDR1 is ENHRY and CDR2 is SYGVKD. V shed 2 bases, J shed 2 bases, and the junction held 4 bases outside the gene matches. The CDR3 length is 16 residues. CDR3 sequence: CAISETGQGGNQPQHF. CDR3 DNA sequence: TGTGCCATCAGTGAGACGGGACAGGGTGGCAATCAGCCCCAGCATTTT.

This chain connects TRBV18 to TRBJ2-3, with D possibly being TRBD2 (6 bases). Trimming stripped 2 bases from V and 3 bases from J, with 9 bases between. Looked up from germline, CDR1 is KGHSH and CDR2 is LQKENI. The CDR3 is made up of 14 amino acids. The chain's CDR3 is CASSPGGTTDTQYF. DNA for the CDR3: TGTGCCAGCTCACCAGGCGGGACGACAGATACGCAGTATTTT. The variable domain in full, with the rest retrieved from reference TRBV18 and TRBJ2-3, is NAGVMQNPRHLVRRRGQEARLRCSPMKGHSHVYWYRQLPEEGLKFMVYLQKENIIDESGMPKERFSAEFPKEGPSILRIQQVVRGDSAAYFCASSPGGTTDTQYFGPGTRLTVL.

The V call is TRBV7-2, the J call TRBJ2-3, with a weak D call TRBD2 (6 bases). V was trimmed by 1 base and J by 0 bases, leaving 8 bases between them. This CDR3 contains 15 residues. CDR1 is SGHTA and CDR2 is FQGNSA in the germline V gene. In nucleotides, the CDR3 is TGTGCCAGCAGCTTAGAAGCGGGCAGCACAGATACGCAGTATTTT. This sequence encodes CASSLEAGSTDTQYF.

This chain links TRBV30 with TRBJ2-7; D not certain. CDR1 and CDR2 from the germline V gene are GTSNPN and SVGIG (reference sequence). V dropped 5 bases and J dropped 9 bases, with 20 bases sitting between them. The CDR3 consists of 13 residues. The CDR3 DNA reads as TGTGCCTGGGCGAGGATGGAGAGTTTAGGGCAGTACTTC. Translated, it gives CAWARMESLGQYF.

The sample holds one count of this clone. In DNA form, the CDR3 reads TGTGCCAGCAGTACAACCCCGAGGGAACTGTTTTTT. This codes for CASSTTPRELFF. This chain connects TRBV25-1 to TRBJ1-4; no clear D. Germline-derived CDR1 and CDR2 are MGHDK and SYGVNS. The CDR3 is made up of 12 amino acids. Trimming pared 5 bases from V and 12 bases from J, leaving 13 bases between.

The chain recombines TRBV27 with TRBJ2-1; no firm D call. The CDR3 is made up of 15 amino acids. CDR1 and CDR2 (germline): MNHEY, SMNVEV (reference sequence). V was shortened by 6 bases and J by 5 bases, with 17 bases between the two germline ends. The CDR3 DNA sequence: TGTGCCAGCAGCCCCCCAACAGCCTTTAACAATGAGCAGTTCTTC. It translates to CASSPPTAFNNEQFF.

This sequence joins TRBV12-3 or TRBV12-4 and TRBJ1-3; D unclear. This CDR3 comprises 12 residues. V was trimmed by 6 bases and J by 8 bases, leaving 11 bases between them. The CDR3 nucleotides are TGTGCCAGCAGCCAAAGACAAGACACCATATATTTT. Translation: CASSQRQDTIYF.

The V gene is TRBV28, the J gene TRBJ2-7; possible D gene TRBD1, 6 bases. The germline CDR1 and CDR2 sequences are MDHEN and SYDVKM. The CDR3 is made up of 12 amino acids. Trimming stripped 6 bases from V and 4 bases from J, with 10 bases between. CDR3 in amino acids: CASRPRGYEQYF. The DNA of the CDR3 is TGTGCCAGCAGACCGAGGGGGTACGAGCAGTACTTC.

V usage is TRBV28 and J usage is TRBJ1-4; no reliable D call. Trimming removed 6 bases at V and 8 bases at J, with 13 bases between. CDR3 length equals 13 residues. The germline CDR1 and CDR2 sequences are MDHEN and SYDVKM. In DNA, the CDR3 is TGTGCCAGCAGGGAGGATTTCGACGAAAAACTGTTTTTT. As protein: CASREDFDEKLFF. Complete variable domain (other parts from reference TRBV28 and TRBJ1-4): DVKVTQSSRYLVKRTGEKVFLECVQDMDHENMFWYRQDPGLGLRLIYFSYDVKMKEKGDIPEGYSVSREKKERFSLILESASTNQTSMYLCASREDFDEKLFFGSGTQLSVL.

In this sample, this clone turned up once. The V call is TRBV2, the J call TRBJ2-1, with 11 bases aligning to TRBD1. CDR1 and CDR2 from the germline V gene are SNHLY and FYNNEI. CDR3 length: 16 residues. J gave up 2 bases and V 8 bases, and 8 bases lay outside the gene matches. CDR3 nucleotides: TGTGCCAGCGAGAGGAGGACAGGGGGCGCCTACAATGAGCAGTTCTTC. Encoded protein: CASERRTGGAYNEQFF.

The chain has TRBV5-8 and TRBJ2-1; 11 bases are shared with TRBD1. Germline V gene sequence: CDR1 SGHTS, CDR2 YDEGEE. The CDR3 runs 15 residues. V shed 5 bases and J 3 bases; nucleotides not matched to a gene: 4. This CDR3 is CASSRDRGYYNEQFF. CDR3 nucleotide sequence: TGTGCCAGCAGTCGGGACAGGGGGTACTACAATGAGCAGTTCTTC.

The V call is TRBV5-1, the J call TRBJ1-4; D gene unclear. The ends were cut back, 6 bases at V and 3 bases at J, with 15 bases in the middle. The germline CDR1 and CDR2 sequences are SGHRS and YFSETQ. The CDR3 runs to 15 residues. The CDR3, as DNA: TGCGCCAGCAATTCAGGCAGCCTATCTAATGAAAAACTGTTTTTT. Protein sequence: CASNSGSLSNEKLFF.

This chain links TRBV11-3 with TRBJ1-5; D gene unclear. V was cut by 4 bases and J by 2 bases, with 21 bases left in between. Germline V gene sequence: CDR1 SGHNT, CDR2 YENEEA. The CDR3 sequence is 18 residues long. CDR3 amino acids: CASSSYLSGKRGNQPQHF. The CDR3 region has the DNA TGTGCCAGCAGCTCCTACCTCTCCGGAAAGCGAGGCAATCAGCCCCAGCATTTT.

The gene calls are TRBV28 and TRBJ2-3; D remains ambiguous. Germline V gene data show CDR1 as MDHEN and CDR2 as SYDVKM. V was clipped by 4 bases and J by 3 bases, with 8 bases between them. The CDR3 is 13 amino acids. CDR3 DNA sequence: TGTGCCAGCAGTTACCCGGGTACAGATACGCAGTATTTT. Protein: CASSYPGTDTQYF.

The rearrangement links TRBV6-6 to TRBJ1-5; D remains ambiguous. CDR3 length: 16 residues. Trimming took off 0 bases at V and 3 bases at J, with 12 bases between the two ends. The germline CDR1 and CDR2 sequences are MNHNY and SVGAGI (reference sequence). CDR3 region: CASSYSRDSANQPQHF. The CDR3 nucleotides read TGTGCCAGCAGTTACTCTAGGGATAGCGCCAATCAGCCCCAGCATTTT.

The rearrangement joins TRBV27 to TRBJ2-7; 9 bases map to TRBD2. The CDR3 loop spans 15 amino acids. CDR1 is MNHEY and CDR2 is SMNVEV in the germline V gene (reference sequence). J lost 3 bases, V lost 2 bases, and 5 bases had no gene match. CDR3 residues: CASSLSSGSVYEQYF. The CDR3, as DNA: TGTGCCAGCAGTTTAAGTAGCGGGAGCGTCTACGAGCAGTACTTC.

Many counts were recorded for this clone. The CDR3 loop is CASSIDVTVTGELFF. In DNA form, the CDR3 reads TGTGCCAGTAGTATAGATGTGACAGTGACCGGGGAGCTGTTTTTT. The chain couples TRBV19 to TRBJ2-2; tentative D call: TRBD1 (5 bases). Germline lookup yields CDR1 LNHDA and CDR2 SQIVND (reference sequence). Trimming pared 0 bases from V and 5 bases from J, leaving 10 bases between. This CDR3 spans 15 amino acids. The entire variable domain, with the rest obtained from reference TRBV19 and TRBJ2-2, is as follows: DGGITQSPKYLFRKEGQNVTLSCEQNLNHDAMYWYRQDPGQGLRLIYYSQIVNDFQKGDIAEGYSVSREKKESFPLTVTSAQKNPTAFYLCASSIDVTVTGELFFGEGSRLTVL.

This clone was found a few times. This rearrangement joins TRBV5-4 to TRBJ2-7; D is possibly TRBD2 (5 bases). The CDR3 is 16 amino acids. V lost 0 bases and J 0 bases, leaving 13 bases between the germline ends. Germline V gives CDR1 SGHNT, CDR2 YYREEE (reference sequence). The CDR3: CASSLGASSSSYEQYF. The CDR3, as DNA: TGTGCCAGCAGCTTGGGGGCTAGCTCCAGCTCCTACGAGCAGTACTTC.

This chain uses TRBV7-9 with TRBJ1-3; tentative D call: TRBD1 (5 bases). Germline V CDR1 and CDR2: SEHNR, FQNEAQ (reference sequence). This CDR3 region has 15 residues. Trimming stripped 6 bases from V and 0 bases from J, with 12 bases between. The CDR3 reads CASSPRGNSGNTIYF. DNA of the CDR3: TGTGCCAGCAGTCCTAGGGGTAACTCTGGAAACACCATATATTTT.

V usage is TRBV7-2 and J usage is TRBJ1-6, with a tentative D call TRBD1 (6 bases). This CDR3 contains 15 residues. Germline CDR1 and CDR2: SGHTA and FQGNSA. The ends were cut back, 2 bases at V and 6 bases at J, with 11 bases in the middle. CDR3 bases: TGTGCCAGCAGCTTACTTCAGGGGAGTAATTCACCCCTCCACTTT. This translates into CASSLLQGSNSPLHF.

The genes are TRBV28 and TRBJ2-1, with 15 bases lining up with TRBD2. The V and J ends lost 1 base and 1 base, in that order; junction bases with no gene match: 2. There are 18 residues in the CDR3. From germline, CDR1 is MDHEN and CDR2 SYDVKM. Written as DNA, the CDR3 is TGTGCCAGCAGTTTATTGGGACTAGCGGGGGGATCCTACAATGAGCAGTTCTTC. Its translation is CASSLLGLAGGSYNEQFF.

This clone has only one observation. The J gene is TRBJ1-5, the V gene TRBV27, with D possibly TRBD1 on 6 matching bases. Germline V gives CDR1 MNHEY, CDR2 SMNVEV (reference sequence). V lost 5 bases to trimming and J lost 0 bases, with 17 bases between them. This CDR3 is built from 17 residues. The CDR3 reads CASSPQGWVNSNQPQHF. The CDR3 region has the DNA TGTGCCAGCAGTCCACAGGGCTGGGTTAATAGCAATCAGCCCCAGCATTTT.